The present entry profiles one T cell receptor (beta chain) with its context. These data originate in a study of blood T cell repertoires in COVID-19. Study summary: Sample material is recorded as cDNA or gDNA derived from T cells, B-cell-depleted T cells, or PBMCs.

The data were produced by immunoSEQ multiplex PCR, yet TCRdb's version contains in-frame clones alone and is incomplete. The sample consists of over 250,000 clones, approximately 85% of them appearing once. Losses at the gene ends were 5 bases for V and 0 bases for J; bases not matched to a gene: 6. This CDR3 is 17 amino acids long. In germline, CDR1 is SEHNR, CDR2 FQNEAQ (reference sequence). The TCR comes from a woman in her 30s who had recovered from COVID-19. The source material was PBMCs or T cells enriched from blood (not recorded which). The J gene is TRBJ2-3, the V gene TRBV7-9, with TRBD2 matching 12 bases. The CDR3 nucleotides read TGTGCCAGCAGCCCAGGACTAGCGGGGACTAGCACAGATACGCAGTATTTT. Its protein is CASSPGLAGTSTDTQYF.